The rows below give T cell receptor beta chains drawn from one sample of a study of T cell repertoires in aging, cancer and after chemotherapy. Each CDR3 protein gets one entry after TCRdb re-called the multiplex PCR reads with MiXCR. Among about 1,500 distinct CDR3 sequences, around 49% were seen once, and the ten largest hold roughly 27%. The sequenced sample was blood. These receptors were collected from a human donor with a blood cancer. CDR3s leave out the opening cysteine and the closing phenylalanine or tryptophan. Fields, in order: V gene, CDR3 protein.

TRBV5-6 ASSQLSVLGTENI
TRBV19 ASSFLGGQGMTNTEAF
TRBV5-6 ASSYFGRGEADTQY
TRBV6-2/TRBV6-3 ASSLAGAAF
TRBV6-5 ASSYSIPGGNTEAF
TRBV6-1 ASSEIPGGFGGEAF
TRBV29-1 SARTSGDGGNEQF
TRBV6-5 ASSYSLTSGQETQY
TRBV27 ASSYSPAGGEKLF
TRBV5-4 ASSLLDKPFSPLH
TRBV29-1 GAGGQSNQPQH
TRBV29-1 SAVNLAGSTGEQF
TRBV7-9 ASSLDGTGHNEQF
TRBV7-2 ASSSIIRLAGVGANVLT
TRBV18 ASSPGTSGSNEQF
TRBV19 ASSSTSQIYNEQF
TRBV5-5 ASSPPGGKETQY
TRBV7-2 ASSPDGVSTDTQY
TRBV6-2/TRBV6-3 ASSSLPTRMDEQF
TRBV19 ASSWQGGQPQH
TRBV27 ASSPAPAPYEQY
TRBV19 ASRAGAGAREQY
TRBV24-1 ATSAPNTKELF
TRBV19 ASTYPGGARELF
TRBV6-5 ASSEDSLTSTDTQY
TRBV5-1 ASSLAGVASYGYT
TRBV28 ASSTGGDYGYT
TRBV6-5 ASSPTRHNSPLH
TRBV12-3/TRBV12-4 ASSAHSLAGDTQY
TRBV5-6 ASSLDRVATKELF
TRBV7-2 ASSLNKPRDQPQH
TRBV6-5 ASSYERREGRNEQF
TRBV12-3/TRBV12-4 ASSLRGLGGELF
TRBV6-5 AIMFGGTSAYEQY
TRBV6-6 ASRPATGGSDEQF
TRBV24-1 ATSESGTQNTGELF
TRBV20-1 SARDWLGGNQPQH
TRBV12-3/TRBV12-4 AGSKGAGDSSGANVLT
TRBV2 ASSEGTGGISSYT
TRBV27 ASRRTSAGSGETQY